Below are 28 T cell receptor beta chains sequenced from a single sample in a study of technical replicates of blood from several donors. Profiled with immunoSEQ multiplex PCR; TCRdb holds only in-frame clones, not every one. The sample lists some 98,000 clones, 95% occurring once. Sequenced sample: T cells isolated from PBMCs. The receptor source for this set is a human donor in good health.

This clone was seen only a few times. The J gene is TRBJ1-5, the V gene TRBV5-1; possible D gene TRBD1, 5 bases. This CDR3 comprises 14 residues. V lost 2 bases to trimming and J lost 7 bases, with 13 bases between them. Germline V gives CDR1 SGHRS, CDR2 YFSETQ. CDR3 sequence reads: CASSFGRAGQPQHF. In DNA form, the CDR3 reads TGCGCCAGCAGCTTCGGCAGGGCTGGACAGCCCCAGCATTTT. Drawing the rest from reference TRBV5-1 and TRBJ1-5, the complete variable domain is KAGVTQTPRYLIKTRGQQVTLSCSPISGHRSVSWYQQTPGQGLQFLFEYFSETQRNKGNFPGRFSGRQFSNSRSEMNVSTLELGDSALYLCASSFGRAGQPQHFGDGTRLSIL.

The CDR3 DNA follows: TGTGCCAGTAGTATCCCAGGATTTACAACTAATGAAAAACTGTTTTTT. Encoded protein: CASSIPGFTTNEKLFF. V and J are TRBV19 and TRBJ1-4; D is undetermined. Trimming removed 3 bases from V and 0 bases from J, with 11 bases in between. Looked up from germline, CDR1 is LNHDA and CDR2 is SQIVND (reference sequence). The CDR3 has 16 residues.

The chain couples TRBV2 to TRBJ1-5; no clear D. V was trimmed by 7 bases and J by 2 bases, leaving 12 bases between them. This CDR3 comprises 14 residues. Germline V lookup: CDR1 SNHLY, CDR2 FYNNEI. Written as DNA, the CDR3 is TGTGCCAGCAACCGGGAGGCGGGCAATCAGCCCCAGCATTTT. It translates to CASNREAGNQPQHF.

DNA for the CDR3: TGTGCCAGCAGCTTAGAGGCGGGAGTGACTTACGAGCAGTACTTC. Translated: CASSLEAGVTYEQYF. The chain uses TRBV7-8 and TRBJ2-7; the match to TRBD2 covers 7 bases. This CDR3 is 15 amino acids long. With V trimmed by 1 base and J by 4 bases, 7 bases remained unmatched. Germline V gene lookup returns CDR1 SGHVS and CDR2 FQNEAQ.

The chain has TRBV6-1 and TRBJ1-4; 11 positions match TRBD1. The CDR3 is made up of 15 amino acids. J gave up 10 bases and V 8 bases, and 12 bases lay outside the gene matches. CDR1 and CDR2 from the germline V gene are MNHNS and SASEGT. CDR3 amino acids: CASRGDRGLHVKLFF. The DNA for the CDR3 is TGTGCCAGCCGGGGGGACAGGGGGTTGCATGTAAAACTGTTTTTT.

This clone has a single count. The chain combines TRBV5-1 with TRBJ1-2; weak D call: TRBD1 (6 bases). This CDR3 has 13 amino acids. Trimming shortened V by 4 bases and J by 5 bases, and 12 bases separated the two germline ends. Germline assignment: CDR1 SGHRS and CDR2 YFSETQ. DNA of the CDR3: TGCGCCAGCAGCGGATTAGGACAGTATGGCTACACCTTC. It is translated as CASSGLGQYGYTF.

The CDR3 region has the DNA TGTGCCAGCAGTTTGTCTGCAGGGACAGATACGCAGTATTTT. Translating gives CASSLSAGTDTQYF. The gene calls are TRBV28 and TRBJ2-3, with a weak D call TRBD1 (5 bases). V shed 3 bases and J shed 3 bases, with 10 bases lying between them. Germline-derived CDR1 and CDR2 are MDHEN and SYDVKM. The CDR3 sequence is 14 residues long.

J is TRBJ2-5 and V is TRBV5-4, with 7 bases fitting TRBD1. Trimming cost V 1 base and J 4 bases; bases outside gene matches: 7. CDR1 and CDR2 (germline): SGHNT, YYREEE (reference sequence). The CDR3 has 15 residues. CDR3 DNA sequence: TGTGCCAGCAGCTTGCTGATAGCAGGGGGAGAGACCCAGTACTTC. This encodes CASSLLIAGGETQYF.

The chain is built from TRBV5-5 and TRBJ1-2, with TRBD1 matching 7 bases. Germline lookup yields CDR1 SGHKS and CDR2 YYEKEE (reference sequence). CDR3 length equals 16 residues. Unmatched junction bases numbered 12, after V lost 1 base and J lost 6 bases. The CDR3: CASSLLVDRAGDGYTF. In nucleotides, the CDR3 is TGTGCCAGCAGCTTGCTCGTCGACAGGGCTGGCGATGGCTACACCTTC.

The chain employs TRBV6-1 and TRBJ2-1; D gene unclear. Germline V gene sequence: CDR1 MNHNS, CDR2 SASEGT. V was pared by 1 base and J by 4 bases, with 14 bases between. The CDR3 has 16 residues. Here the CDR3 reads CASSEGGYRVYNEQFF. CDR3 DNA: TGTGCCAGCAGTGAAGGCGGCTATAGAGTTTACAATGAGCAGTTCTTC.

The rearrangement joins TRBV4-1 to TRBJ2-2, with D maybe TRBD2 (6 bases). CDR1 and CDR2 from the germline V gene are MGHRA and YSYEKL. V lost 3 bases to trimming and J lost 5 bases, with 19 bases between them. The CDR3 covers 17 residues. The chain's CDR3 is CASSHLRGGAKTGELFF. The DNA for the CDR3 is TGCGCCAGCAGCCACCTACGGGGAGGAGCTAAAACCGGGGAGCTGTTTTTT.

CDR3 in DNA: TGTGCCAGCAGTTACGCGGGTAGCTCCTACGAGCAGTACTTC. This gives the protein CASSYAGSSYEQYF. This chain joins TRBV6-5 and TRBJ2-7, with a weak D call TRBD2 (5 bases). This CDR3 has 14 residues. Trimming removed 2 bases at V and 0 bases at J, with 8 bases between. Germline CDR1 MNHEY, CDR2 SVGAGI.

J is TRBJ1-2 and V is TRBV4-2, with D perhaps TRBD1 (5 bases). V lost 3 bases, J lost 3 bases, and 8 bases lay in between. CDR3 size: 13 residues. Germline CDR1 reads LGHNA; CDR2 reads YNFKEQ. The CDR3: CASSQGGDYGYTF. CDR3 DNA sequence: TGTGCCAGCAGCCAGGGGGGGGACTATGGCTACACCTTC.

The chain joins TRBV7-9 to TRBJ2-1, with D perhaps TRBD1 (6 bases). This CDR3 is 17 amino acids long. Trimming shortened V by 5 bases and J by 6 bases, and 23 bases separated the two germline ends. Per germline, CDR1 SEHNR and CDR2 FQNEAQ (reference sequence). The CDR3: CASSPPPGGHPSNEQFF. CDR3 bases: TGTGCCAGCAGCCCACCCCCTGGGGGACATCCCTCCAATGAGCAGTTCTTC.

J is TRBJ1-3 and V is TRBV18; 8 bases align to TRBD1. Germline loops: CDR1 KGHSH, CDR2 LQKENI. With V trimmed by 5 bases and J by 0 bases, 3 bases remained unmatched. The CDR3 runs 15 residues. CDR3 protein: CASSGTGNSGNTIYF. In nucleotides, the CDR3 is TGTGCCAGCTCAGGGACAGGCAACTCTGGAAACACCATATATTTT.

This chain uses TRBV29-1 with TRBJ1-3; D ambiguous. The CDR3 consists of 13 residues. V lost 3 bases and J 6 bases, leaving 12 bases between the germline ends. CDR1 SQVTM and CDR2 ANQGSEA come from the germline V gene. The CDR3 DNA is TGCAGCGTTGAGGACGGAGGGCCAAACACCATATATTTT. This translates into CSVEDGGPNTIYF.

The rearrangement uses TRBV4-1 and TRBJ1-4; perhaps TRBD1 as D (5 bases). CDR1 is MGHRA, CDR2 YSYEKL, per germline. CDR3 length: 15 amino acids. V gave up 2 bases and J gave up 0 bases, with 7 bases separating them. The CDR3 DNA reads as TGCGCCAGCAGCCAAACAGGAGCAACTAATGAAAAACTGTTTTTT. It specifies CASSQTGATNEKLFF.

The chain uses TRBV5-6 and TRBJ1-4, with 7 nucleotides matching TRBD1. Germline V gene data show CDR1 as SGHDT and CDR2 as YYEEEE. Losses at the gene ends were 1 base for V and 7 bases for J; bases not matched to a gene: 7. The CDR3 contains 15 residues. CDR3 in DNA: TGTGCCAGCAGCTTGAAAATGACAGGGAGTGAAAAACTGTTTTTT. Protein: CASSLKMTGSEKLFF. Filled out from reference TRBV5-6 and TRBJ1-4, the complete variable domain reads DAGVTQSPTHLIKTRGQQVTLRCSPKSGHDTVSWYQQALGQGPQFIFQYYEEEERQRGNFPDRFSGHQFPNYSSELNVNALLLGDSALYLCASSLKMTGSEKLFFGSGTQLSVL.

CDR3: CASSFRTGGNTEAFF. In DNA, the CDR3 is TGCGCCAGCAGCTTCCGGACAGGGGGGAACACTGAAGCTTTCTTT. V is TRBV5-1 and J is TRBJ1-1; 10 nucleotides align to TRBD1. V was clipped by 2 bases and J by 1 base; unmatched bases: 2. Looked up from germline, CDR1 is SGHRS and CDR2 is YFSETQ. CDR3 length: 15 amino acids.

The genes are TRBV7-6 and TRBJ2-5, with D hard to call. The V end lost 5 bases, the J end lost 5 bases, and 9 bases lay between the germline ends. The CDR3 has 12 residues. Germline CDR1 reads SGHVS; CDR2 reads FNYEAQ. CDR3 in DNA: TGTGCCAGCAGCCTTAGATCGGAGACCCAGTACTTC. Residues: CASSLRSETQYF.

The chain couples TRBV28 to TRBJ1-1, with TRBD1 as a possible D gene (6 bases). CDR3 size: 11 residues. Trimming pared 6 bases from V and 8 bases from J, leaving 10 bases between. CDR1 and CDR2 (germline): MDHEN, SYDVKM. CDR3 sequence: CASRRQEEAFF. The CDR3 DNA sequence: TGTGCCAGCAGAAGACAGGAAGAAGCTTTCTTT. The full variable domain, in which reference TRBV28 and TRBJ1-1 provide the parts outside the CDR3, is DVKVTQSSRYLVKRTGEKVFLECVQDMDHENMFWYRQDPGLGLRLIYFSYDVKMKEKGDIPEGYSVSREKKERFSLILESASTNQTSMYLCASRRQEEAFFGQGTRLTVV.

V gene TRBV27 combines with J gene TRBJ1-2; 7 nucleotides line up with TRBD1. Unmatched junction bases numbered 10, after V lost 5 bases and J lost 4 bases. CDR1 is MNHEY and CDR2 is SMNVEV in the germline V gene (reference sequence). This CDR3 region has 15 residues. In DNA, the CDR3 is TGTGCCAGCAGTCTCCAGGAAGGGGGCTTCTATGGCTACACCTTC. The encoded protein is CASSLQEGGFYGYTF.

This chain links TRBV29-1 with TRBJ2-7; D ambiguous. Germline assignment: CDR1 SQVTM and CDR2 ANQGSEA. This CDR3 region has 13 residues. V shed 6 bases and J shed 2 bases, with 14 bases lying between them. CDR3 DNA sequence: TGCAGCGTGGTCCCCAGACACGCCTACGAGCAGTACTTC. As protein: CSVVPRHAYEQYF.

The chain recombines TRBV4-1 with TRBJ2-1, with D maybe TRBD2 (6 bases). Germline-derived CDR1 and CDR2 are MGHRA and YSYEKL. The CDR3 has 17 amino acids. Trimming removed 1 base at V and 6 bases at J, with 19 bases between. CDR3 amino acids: CASSQGLLAPKSNEQFF. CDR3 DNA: TGCGCCAGCAGCCAAGGGTTACTAGCCCCTAAGAGCAATGAGCAGTTCTTC.

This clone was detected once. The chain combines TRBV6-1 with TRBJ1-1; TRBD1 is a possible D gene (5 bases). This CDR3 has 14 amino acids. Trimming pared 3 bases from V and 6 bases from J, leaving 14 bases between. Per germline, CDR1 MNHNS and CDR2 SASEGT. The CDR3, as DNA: TGTGCCAGCAGTGACTTGGGGGGAGTCCCTGAAGCTTTCTTT. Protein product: CASSDLGGVPEAFF.

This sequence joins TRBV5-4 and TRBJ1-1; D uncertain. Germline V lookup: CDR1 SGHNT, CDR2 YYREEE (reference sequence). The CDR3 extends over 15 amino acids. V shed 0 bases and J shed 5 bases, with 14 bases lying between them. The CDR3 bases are TGTGCCAGCAGCTTGGAGTGGGGAGGTCGGACTGAAGCTTTCTTT. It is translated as CASSLEWGGRTEAFF.

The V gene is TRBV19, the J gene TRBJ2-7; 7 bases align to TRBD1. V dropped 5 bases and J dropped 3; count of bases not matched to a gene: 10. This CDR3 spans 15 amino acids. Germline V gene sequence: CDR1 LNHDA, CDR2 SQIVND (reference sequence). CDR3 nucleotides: TGTGCCAGTAGTGCACGGAGAGGGGGCAGCTACGAGCAGTACTTC. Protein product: CASSARRGGSYEQYF.

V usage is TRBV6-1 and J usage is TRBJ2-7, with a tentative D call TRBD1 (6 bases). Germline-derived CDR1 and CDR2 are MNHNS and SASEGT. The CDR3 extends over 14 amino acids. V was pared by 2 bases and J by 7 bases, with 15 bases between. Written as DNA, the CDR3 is TGTGCCAGCAGTGAACATAACAGGGCGGAAGAGCAGTACTTC. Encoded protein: CASSEHNRAEEQYF.